This T cell receptor (beta chain) was recorded in a study of blood T cell repertoires in COVID-19. The overall study: Both acute and convalescent COVID-19 samples were obtained from the United States, Italy and Spain. PBMCs, B-cell-depleted T cells, or T cells provided the cDNA or gDNA that made up the material.

Per germline, CDR1 MNHEY and CDR2 SVGAGI. The CDR3 extends over 12 amino acids. V lost 6 bases and J 8 bases, leaving 13 bases between the germline ends. Original handling: Reference gene primers were amplified, and this amplification served to estimate nucleated cell counts. Clones were read by immunoSEQ multiplex PCR, and TCRdb kept only the in-frame ones, dropping some. The DNA gave D and trimming, while V, J and clone size come from that table. The data contain around 62,000 clones, 88% of them singletons. This clone has only one observation. The receptor's source is a human donor in a cohort sampled during active COVID-19. This chain joins TRBV6-5 and TRBJ1-2; a possible D gene is TRBD1 (5 bases). Material for sequencing was peripheral blood. CDR3: CASRTGTWGYTF. The CDR3 DNA follows: TGTGCCAGCAGGACCGGGACTTGGGGCTACACCTTC.